This entry lists 16 T cell receptor beta chains sequenced from one sample in a study of CD8 T cells in Susac syndrome. Random hexamers were used to reverse transcribe the RNA input (roughly 0.5 to 1 ug). One entry per CDR3 protein results from TCRdb running MiXCR on the immunoSEQ multiplex PCR reads. Of approximately 140,000 distinct CDR3 sequences in the sample, 94% are singletons; the top ten hold approximately 0.27%. Sequenced sample: CD8+ T cells from PBMCs. These receptors all come from a human donor in good health.

The chain carries TRBV11-1 and TRBJ2-5; no clear D. The CDR3 is 13 residues long. Deletions cut 5 bases from V and 2 bases from J, with 9 bases between. Germline CDR1 SGHAT, CDR2 FQDESV (reference sequence). The CDR3 region is CASSPTRQETQYF. DNA for the CDR3: TGTGCCAGCAGCCCCACCAGACAAGAGACCCAGTACTTC.

The chain carries TRBV27 and TRBJ2-7; D possibly corresponds to TRBD1 (6 bases). Germline CDR1 and CDR2: MNHEY and SMNVEV (reference sequence). Trimming removed 3 bases at V and 2 bases at J, with 11 bases between. CDR3 size: 14 residues. In nucleotides, the CDR3 is TGTGCCAGCAGTTTTTTAGGGGGAACCTACGAGCAGTACTTC. It encodes CASSFLGGTYEQYF.

This chain joins TRBV30 and TRBJ1-2; tentative D call: TRBD1 (6 bases). CDR1 and CDR2 (germline): GTSNPN, SVGIG (reference sequence). The CDR3 is made up of 12 amino acids. V shed 5 bases and J shed 7 bases, with 14 bases lying between them. This CDR3 reads CAWYGTFGGYTF. CDR3 DNA: TGTGCCTGGTACGGGACATTCGGTGGCTACACCTTC.

V gene TRBV28 combines with J gene TRBJ2-7, with 8 bases identical to TRBD2. The junction had 11 bases not matched to a gene; V was cut back by 6 bases and J by 4 bases. Germline V gene lookup returns CDR1 MDHEN and CDR2 SYDVKM. The CDR3 runs to 15 residues. The CDR3 region is CASSPVSGSGYEQYF. Here the CDR3 DNA reads TGTGCCAGCAGCCCCGTGAGCGGGAGTGGGTACGAGCAGTACTTC. Complete variable domain (other parts from reference TRBV28 and TRBJ2-7): DVKVTQSSRYLVKRTGEKVFLECVQDMDHENMFWYRQDPGLGLRLIYFSYDVKMKEKGDIPEGYSVSREKKERFSLILESASTNQTSMYLCASSPVSGSGYEQYFGPGTRLTVT.

This chain links TRBV27 with TRBJ2-3; D may be TRBD1 (5 bases). The CDR3 covers 13 residues. Trimming removed 6 bases at V and 0 bases at J, with 7 bases between. CDR1 MNHEY and CDR2 SMNVEV come from the germline V gene (reference sequence). CDR3 residues: CASRPGSTDTQYF. In nucleotides, the CDR3 is TGTGCCAGCAGACCAGGGAGCACAGATACGCAGTATTTT.

The V gene is TRBV7-8, the J gene TRBJ2-2; D gene ambiguous. V was cut by 5 bases and J by 5 bases, with 9 bases left in between. Germline V gene lookup returns CDR1 SGHVS and CDR2 FQNEAQ. The CDR3 consists of 13 residues. CDR3 nucleotide sequence: TGTGCCAGCAGCCTGGGGTATACCGGGGAGCTGTTTTTT. Its protein is CASSLGYTGELFF. The variable domain in full, completed from reference TRBV7-8 and TRBJ2-2, reads GAGVSQSPRYKVAKRGQDVALRCDPISGHVSLFWYQQALGQGPEFLTYFQNEAQLDKSGLPSDRFFAERPEGSVSTLKIQRTQQEDSAVYLCASSLGYTGELFFGEGSRLTVL.

This sequence joins TRBV27 and TRBJ2-1; perhaps D is TRBD1 or TRBD2 (5 bases each). This CDR3 has 13 amino acids. Looked up from germline, CDR1 is MNHEY and CDR2 is SMNVEV (reference sequence). V gave up 4 bases and J gave up 8 bases, with 12 bases separating them. Written as DNA, the CDR3 is TGTGCCAGCAGTTGGGGACGGGGATATGAGCAGTTCTTC. Its protein product is CASSWGRGYEQFF.

V is TRBV29-1 and J is TRBJ2-7; D ambiguous. Germline-derived CDR1 and CDR2 are SQVTM and ANQGSEA. V lost 5 bases and J 6 bases, leaving 11 bases between the germline ends. The CDR3 contains 11 residues. The CDR3 sequence: CSVFVESEQYF. Written as DNA, the CDR3 is TGCAGCGTTTTCGTGGAATCCGAGCAGTACTTC.

The chain employs TRBV13 and TRBJ2-1; TRBD2 agrees at 7 bases. This CDR3 has 15 residues. Germline loops: CDR1 PRHDT, CDR2 FYEKMQ (reference sequence). V shed 6 bases, J shed 10 bases, and the junction held 15 bases outside the gene matches. The CDR3 DNA reads TGTGCCAGCAGAGACGGAGCGGGGTCTCTTAAGGAGCAGTTCTTC. This codes for CASRDGAGSLKEQFF.

This clonotype has just one count. This chain uses TRBV7-9 with TRBJ2-7; the D gene could be TRBD1 or TRBD2 (5 bases each). The ends were cut back, 1 base at V and 6 bases at J, with 13 bases in the middle. The CDR3 loop spans 14 amino acids. Germline V CDR1 and CDR2: SEHNR, FQNEAQ (reference sequence). The CDR3 DNA reads as TGTGCCAGCAGCTTAGTACCCGGGGCAGGCGAGCAGTACTTC. It translates to CASSLVPGAGEQYF.

V gene TRBV7-9 combines with J gene TRBJ2-5; 10 bases map to TRBD2. Germline-derived CDR1 and CDR2 are SEHNR and FQNEAQ (reference sequence). The CDR3 covers 16 residues. Unmatched junction bases numbered 5, after V lost 4 bases and J lost 0 bases. The CDR3 DNA sequence: TGTGCCAGCAGCTCCCGGACTAGCGGCCACCAAGAGACCCAGTACTTC. Translating gives CASSSRTSGHQETQYF.

The genes are TRBV10-3 and TRBJ2-1, with 7 bases that match TRBD2. CDR1 and CDR2 (germline): ENHRY, SYGVKD. The CDR3 is 13 amino acids. The V and J ends lost 7 bases and 7 bases, in that order; junction bases with no gene match: 7. Written as DNA, the CDR3 is TGTGCCATCATGGGCGGGAGTGGGAATGAGCAGTTCTTC. This codes for CAIMGGSGNEQFF.

The chain carries TRBV14 and TRBJ2-3; TRBD1 might be the D (5 bases). The CDR3 runs 14 residues. V lost 4 bases to trimming and J lost 4 bases, with 12 bases between them. Germline CDR1 SGHDN, CDR2 FVKESK. The CDR3 DNA is TGTGCCAGCAGCCCTTGGCAGGGCCCAGATACGCAGTATTTT. Amino acids: CASSPWQGPDTQYF.

This clonotype appeared once. This sequence joins TRBV27 and TRBJ2-7, with unresolved D. The CDR3 is made up of 12 amino acids. CDR1 and CDR2 (germline): MNHEY, SMNVEV (reference sequence). V lost 5 bases, J lost 10 bases, and 15 bases lay in between. The CDR3 nucleotides read TGTGCCAGCAGTGCCCCGTCTAGGAACCAGTACTTC. Translated: CASSAPSRNQYF.

The J gene is TRBJ2-3, the V gene TRBV29-1; TRBD2 matches 7 bases. The trim removed 8 bases at V and 3 bases at J, leaving 11 bases unmatched. The CDR3 contains 14 residues. CDR1 SQVTM and CDR2 ANQGSEA come from the germline V gene. Here the CDR3 reads CSSQPGGSTDTQYF. For the CDR3, the DNA is TGCAGCTCCCAGCCAGGCGGGAGTACAGATACGCAGTATTTT.

The chain employs TRBV4-3 and TRBJ2-7; D is unclear. The ends were cut back, 3 bases at V and 4 bases at J, with 16 bases in the middle. The V gene's germline CDR1 is LGHNA and CDR2 YSLEER. This CDR3 comprises 15 residues. Written as DNA, the CDR3 is TGCGCCAGCAGCCAGGCTTTTGGGCAGGCTTACGAGCAGTACTTC. It codes for CASSQAFGQAYEQYF.